Shown below are 8 T cell receptor beta chains from a single sample sequenced in a study of blood T cell repertoires in COVID-19 (dated by TCRdb to the early 2020s). Libraries were constructed by the immunoSEQ multiplex PCR assay. Sourced from immuneACCESS, this table was stored by TCRdb with only in-frame sequences that have V and J called. A share of the clones is absent; for the studies checked, an unresolved V gene accounts for under half, and the remainder has no known explanation. The sample table shows 99,000 or so clones, and approximately 78% are seen once. 15% of the sample goes to the ten largest clones. The sample taken for sequencing was peripheral blood. The receptors shown here come from a woman older than 75 with acute or convalescent COVID-19.

The rearrangement joins TRBV9 to TRBJ2-5; 9 bases match TRBD1. From germline, CDR1 is SGDLS and CDR2 YYNGEE. CDR3 length: 15 amino acids. Unmatched junction bases numbered 2, after V lost 0 bases and J lost 2 bases. CDR3 sequence (DNA): TGTGCCAGCAGCGTAGAGGACAGGGGTCAAGAGACCCAGTACTTC. It specifies CASSVEDRGQETQYF.

The V gene is TRBV5-1, the J gene TRBJ1-4; 10 bases fit TRBD1. The germline CDR1 and CDR2 sequences are SGHRS and YFSETQ. After removal of 3 bases from V and 8 bases from J, the junction contained 10 bases not matched to a gene. The CDR3 is made up of 16 amino acids. The CDR3 region is CASSSSPGTGDEKLFF. The CDR3 nucleotides are TGCGCCAGCAGCTCTTCGCCCGGGACAGGGGACGAAAAACTGTTTTTT. Together with reference TRBV5-1 and TRBJ1-4, the CDR3 gives the full variable domain: KAGVTQTPRYLIKTRGQQVTLSCSPISGHRSVSWYQQTPGQGLQFLFEYFSETQRNKGNFPGRFSGRQFSNSRSEMNVSTLELGDSALYLCASSSSPGTGDEKLFFGSGTQLSVL.

The chain carries TRBV19 and TRBJ1-4; 7 bases are a match to TRBD1. Per germline, CDR1 LNHDA and CDR2 SQIVND (reference sequence). V dropped 4 bases and J dropped 4; count of bases not matched to a gene: 6. This CDR3 is 15 amino acids long. The CDR3 reads CASSNRQGLNEKLFF. Written as DNA, the CDR3 is TGTGCCAGTAGTAACCGACAGGGACTTAATGAAAAACTGTTTTTT.

This chain uses TRBV5-4 with TRBJ2-5; D perhaps matches TRBD2 (5 bases). The CDR3 runs to 15 residues. Trimming took 4 bases from V and 5 from J, leaving 18 bases between them. Germline lookup yields CDR1 SGHNT and CDR2 YYREEE (reference sequence). The CDR3 here is CASSPGEGAYETQYF. In DNA form, the CDR3 reads TGTGCCAGCAGCCCTGGCGAGGGTGCTTATGAGACCCAGTACTTC.

The chain recombines TRBV2 with TRBJ1-1; TRBD1 aligns across 9 bases. The V gene end was trimmed by 4 bases and the J gene end by 1 base; junction bases not matched to a gene: 1. The germline V gene has CDR1 SNHLY and CDR2 FYNNEI. The CDR3 consists of 14 residues. The CDR3 nucleotides are TGTGCCAGCAGTGCGGGACAGGGGAACACTGAAGCTTTCTTT. It yields the protein CASSAGQGNTEAFF. The full variable domain, with the rest looked up from reference TRBV2 and TRBJ1-1, is EPEVTQTPSHQVTQMGQEVILRCVPISNHLYFYWYRQILGQKVEFLVSFYNNEISEKSEIFDDQFSVERPDGSNFTLKIRSTKLEDSAMYFCASSAGQGNTEAFFGQGTRLTVV.

This clone was seen only once. This sequence joins TRBV5-1 and TRBJ2-3, with D unresolved. In germline, CDR1 is SGHRS, CDR2 YFSETQ. The germline V and J ends were trimmed by 4 bases and 0 bases, with 9 bases remaining between them. There are 14 residues in the CDR3. CDR3 loop: CASSSYSSTDTQYF. The CDR3 coding sequence is TGCGCCAGCAGCAGCTACAGTAGCACAGATACGCAGTATTTT. The full variable domain, rest sourced from reference TRBV5-1 and TRBJ2-3, is KAGVTQTPRYLIKTRGQQVTLSCSPISGHRSVSWYQQTPGQGLQFLFEYFSETQRNKGNFPGRFSGRQFSNSRSEMNVSTLELGDSALYLCASSSYSSTDTQYFGPGTRLTVL.

The chain has TRBV19 and TRBJ1-4, with 8 bases aligning to TRBD1. The CDR3 is 15 amino acids. J was trimmed by 3 bases and V by 6 bases; bases with no gene match: 6. Germline V gives CDR1 LNHDA, CDR2 SQIVND (reference sequence). The CDR3 reads CASRSRTGSNEKLFF. In DNA, the CDR3 is TGTGCCAGTAGATCACGGACAGGGTCTAATGAAAAACTGTTTTTT.

The chain links TRBV15 to TRBJ1-5; D is unresolved. V was cut by 0 bases and J by 0 bases, with 12 bases left in between. Germline assignment: CDR1 LNHNV and CDR2 YYDKDF (reference sequence). This CDR3 has 17 residues. The DNA of the CDR3 is TGTGCCACCAGCAGAGATCGGGGTTCAGATAGCAATCAGCCCCAGCATTTT. As protein: CATSRDRGSDSNQPQHF.